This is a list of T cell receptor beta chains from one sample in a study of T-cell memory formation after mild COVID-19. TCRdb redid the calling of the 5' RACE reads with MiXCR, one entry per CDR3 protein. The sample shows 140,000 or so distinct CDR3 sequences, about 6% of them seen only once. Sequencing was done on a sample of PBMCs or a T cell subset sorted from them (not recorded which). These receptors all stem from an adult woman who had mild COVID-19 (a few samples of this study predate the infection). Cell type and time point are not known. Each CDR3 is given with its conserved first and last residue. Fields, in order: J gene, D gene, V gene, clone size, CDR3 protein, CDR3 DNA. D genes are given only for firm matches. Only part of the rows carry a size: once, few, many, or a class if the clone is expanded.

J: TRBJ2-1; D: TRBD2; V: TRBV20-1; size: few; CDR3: CSARAGGSYNEQFF; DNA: TGCAGTGCCCGAGCGGGGGGCTCCTACAATGAGCAGTTCTTC
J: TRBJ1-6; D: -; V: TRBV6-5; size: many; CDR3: CATRTEGPWRKNSPLHF; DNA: TGTGCCACCCGAACCGAGGGGCCCTGGCGGAAGAATTCACCCCTCCACTTT
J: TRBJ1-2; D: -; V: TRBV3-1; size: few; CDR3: CASSQDGANFF; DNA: TGTGCCAGCAGCCAAGATGGCGCCAACTTCTTC
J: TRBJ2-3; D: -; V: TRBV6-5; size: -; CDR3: CASSPLSLAGGTDTQYF; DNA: TGTGCCAGCAGCCCCCTCAGCCTTGCAGGGGGCACAGATACGCAGTATTTT
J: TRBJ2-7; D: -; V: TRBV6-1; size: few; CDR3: CASRDPLGEQYF; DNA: TGTGCCAGCAGAGACCCCTTGGGCGAGCAGTACTTC
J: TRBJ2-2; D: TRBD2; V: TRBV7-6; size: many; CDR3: CASSFGRLAGVAGELFF; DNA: TGTGCCAGCAGCTTCGGAAGGCTAGCGGGAGTCGCCGGGGAGCTGTTTTTT
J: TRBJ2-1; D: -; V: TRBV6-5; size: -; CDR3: CASSYSTGSRNEQFF; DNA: TGTGCCAGCAGTTACTCGACGGGAAGTAGAAATGAGCAGTTCTTC
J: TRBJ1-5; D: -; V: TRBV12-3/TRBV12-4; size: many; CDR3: CASSPPGGGNQPQHF; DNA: TGTGCCAGCAGTCCCCCTGGGGGTGGCAATCAGCCCCAGCATTTT
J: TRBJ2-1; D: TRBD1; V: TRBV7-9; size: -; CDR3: CASSLAGTGKFF; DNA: TGTGCCAGCAGCTTAGCAGGGACAGGAAAGTTCTTC
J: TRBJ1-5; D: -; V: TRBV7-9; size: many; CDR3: CASSPTGGGRPNQPQHF; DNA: TGTGCCAGCAGCCCAACAGGCGGAGGCCGCCCCAATCAGCCCCAGCATTTT
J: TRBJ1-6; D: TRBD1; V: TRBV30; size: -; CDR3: CAWTGQGNSPLHF; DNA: TGTGCCTGGACGGGACAGGGAAATTCACCCCTCCACTTT
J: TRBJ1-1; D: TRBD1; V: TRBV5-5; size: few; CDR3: CASSLGQGALLTEAFF; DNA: TGTGCCAGCAGCTTAGGACAGGGGGCACTGTTGACTGAAGCTTTCTTT
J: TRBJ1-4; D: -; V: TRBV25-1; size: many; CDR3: CASSERRTTVDEKLFF; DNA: TGTGCCAGCAGTGAAAGGCGCACCACGGTTGATGAAAAACTGTTTTTT
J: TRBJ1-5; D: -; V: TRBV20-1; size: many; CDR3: CSAVRGNQPQHF; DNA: TGCAGTGCCGTAAGGGGCAATCAGCCCCAGCATTTT
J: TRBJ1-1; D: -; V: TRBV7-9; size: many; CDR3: CASSSVPRRGTEAFF; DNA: TGTGCCAGCAGCTCCGTCCCTCGGAGGGGCACTGAAGCTTTCTTT
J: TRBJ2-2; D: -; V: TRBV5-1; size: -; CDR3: CASSLGSNRLNTGELFF; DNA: TGCGCCAGCAGCTTGGGATCTAACAGGTTGAACACCGGGGAGCTGTTTTTT
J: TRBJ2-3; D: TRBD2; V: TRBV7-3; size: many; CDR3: CASSRTSGRTDTQYF; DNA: TGTGCCAGCAGCAGGACTAGCGGGCGCACAGATACGCAGTATTTT
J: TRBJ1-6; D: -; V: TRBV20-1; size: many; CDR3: CSAREQENVRNSPLHF; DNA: TGCAGTGCTAGGGAGCAGGAGAATGTACGAAATTCACCCCTCCACTTT
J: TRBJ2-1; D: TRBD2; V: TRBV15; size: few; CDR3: CATSRTSARGLSGSYYEQFF; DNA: TGTGCCACCAGCAGAACTTCAGCGAGGGGACTAAGCGGGAGTTATTATGAGCAGTTCTTC
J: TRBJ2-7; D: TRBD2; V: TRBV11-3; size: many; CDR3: CASSFGGGAYEQYF; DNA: TGTGCCAGCAGCTTTGGGGGAGGGGCCTACGAGCAGTACTTC
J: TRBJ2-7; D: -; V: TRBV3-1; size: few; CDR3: CASSTRSSSYEQYF; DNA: TGTGCCAGCAGCACCCGCTCTAGCTCCTACGAGCAGTACTTC
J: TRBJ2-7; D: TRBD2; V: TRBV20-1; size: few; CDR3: CSARFRVGRAYEQYF; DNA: TGCAGTGCTAGGTTCCGAGTCGGGAGGGCGTACGAGCAGTACTTC
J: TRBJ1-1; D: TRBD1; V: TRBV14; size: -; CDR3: CASSQDTTGGKTAFF; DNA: TGTGCCAGCAGCCAAGATACAACAGGGGGCAAGACAGCTTTCTTT
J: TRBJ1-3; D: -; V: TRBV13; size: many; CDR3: CASSLRTASGNTIYF; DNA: TGTGCCAGCAGCTTAAGGACAGCCTCTGGAAACACCATATATTTT
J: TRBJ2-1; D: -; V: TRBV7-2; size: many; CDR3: CASSLRLDPYNEQFF; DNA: TGTGCCAGCAGCTTAAGACTAGACCCCTACAATGAGCAGTTCTTC
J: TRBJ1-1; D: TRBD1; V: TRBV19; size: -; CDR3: CASKRGQDYPNTEAFF; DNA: TGTGCCAGTAAGCGGGGACAGGACTACCCGAACACTGAAGCTTTCTTT
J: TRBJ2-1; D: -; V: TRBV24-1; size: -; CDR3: CATSAPGLSGNEQFF; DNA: TGTGCCACCAGTGCCCCGGGCCTATCGGGGAATGAGCAGTTCTTC
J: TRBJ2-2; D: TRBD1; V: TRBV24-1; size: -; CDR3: CATSGTSGDRGAGELFF; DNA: TGTGCCACCAGTGGGACTTCGGGGGACAGGGGAGCTGGGGAGCTGTTTTTT
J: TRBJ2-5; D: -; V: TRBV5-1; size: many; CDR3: CASSPGGMTGRQETQYF; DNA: TGCGCCAGCAGCCCGGGGGGCATGACAGGGAGACAAGAGACCCAGTACTTC
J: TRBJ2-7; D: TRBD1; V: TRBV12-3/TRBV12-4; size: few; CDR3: CASRDRYREQYF; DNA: TGTGCCAGCCGGGACAGGTATCGCGAGCAGTACTTC
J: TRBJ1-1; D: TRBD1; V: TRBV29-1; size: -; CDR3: CSVGTGGEAFF; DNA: TGCAGCGTTGGGACAGGAGGTGAAGCTTTCTTT
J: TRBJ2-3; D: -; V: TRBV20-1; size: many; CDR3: CSAMEWKDTQYF; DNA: TGCAGTGCTATGGAGTGGAAGGATACGCAGTATTTT
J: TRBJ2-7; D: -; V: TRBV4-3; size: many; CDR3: CASSQSLANYYEQYF; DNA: TGCGCCAGCAGCCAGTCCCTAGCGAACTACTACGAGCAGTACTTC